The T cell receptor (beta chain) described here comes from a study of regulatory T cells in long-lasting Graves disease. V lost 2 bases and J lost 1, with 6 bases in between. Germline CDR1 reads KGHSH; CDR2 reads LQKENI. This CDR3 has 14 amino acids. With iRepertoire HTBI primers and Arm-PCR of CDR3 regions, TCR beta libraries were built. MiXCR, run by TCRdb on the multiplex PCR reads, gives a single entry per CDR3 protein. The data show 420,000 or so distinct CDR3 sequences, with 16% seen just once and 23% held by the top ten. Time point indicated: newly diagnosed GD, antithyroid drugs for less than 3 months. Extracted PBMC RNA gave rise to the TCR library. These sequences were also reported in another study, on T cells in Graves' hyperthyroidism and ophthalmopathy.

V usage is TRBV18 and J usage is TRBJ1-5; D gene uncertain. The source is a woman aged 18-30 years with Graves disease. The material was peripheral blood mononuclear cells (PBMCs), obtained at new diagnosis, from a patient treated with antithyroid drugs. CDR3 sequence (DNA): TGTGCCAGCTCACCAAACGACAGCAATCAGCCCCAGCATTTT. This sequence encodes CASSPNDSNQPQHF.